This T cell receptor beta chain was identified during a study of T cells in tumors after PD-1 blockade. Study summary: Daily vismodegib 150 mg continued in a subset of anti-PD-1-treated patients.

With 3 bases clipped from V and 3 bases from J, the junction kept 2 bases outside the gene matches. The CDR3 extends over 14 amino acids. Germline values: CDR1 LNHDA, CDR2 SQIVND (reference sequence). Clones were sequenced by immunoSEQ multiplex PCR, and TCRdb holds only the in-frame ones, with some missing. The table includes some 47,000 clones, about four fifths detected once. The clonotype comes from a human donor with basal cell carcinoma. The gene calls are TRBV19 and TRBJ2-5; 9 bases map to TRBD2. Sequenced here: PBMCs, sampled before anti-PD-1 treatment. The CDR3 loop is CASSIRLAEETQYF. DNA for the CDR3: TGTGCCAGTAGTATCCGACTAGCGGAAGAGACCCAGTACTTC.